The 21 T cell receptor beta chains given below trace back to one sample, sequenced in a study of cytomegalovirus exposure and HLA in healthy donors. A multiplex PCR was run with 60 Vbeta primers and 13 Jbeta primers. Only in-frame clones appear in the TCRdb table, and some are missing; sequencing was by immunoSEQ multiplex PCR. The table has 75,000 to 95,000 clones, about 80% seen once; the top ten hold 3% to 3.5%. What was sequenced was PBMCs. The receptor source for this set is a man aged 45-60 years in good health and CMV-seronegative.

The chain uses TRBV27 and TRBJ1-5; D remains ambiguous. The length of the CDR3 is 17 residues. The V gene's germline CDR1 is MNHEY and CDR2 SMNVEV (reference sequence). V lost 5 bases, J lost 1 base, and 18 bases lay in between. The CDR3 DNA reads as TGTGCCAGCAGTCCCACGGGGAGGTCTCGAAGCAATCAGCCCCAGCATTTT. Amino acids: CASSPTGRSRSNQPQHF.

The chain couples TRBV20-1 to TRBJ1-1; D perhaps matches TRBD1 (6 bases). Germline CDR1 reads DFQATT; CDR2 reads SNEGSKA (reference sequence). CDR3 length equals 11 residues. The V and J ends lost 4 bases and 11 bases respectively, with 14 bases between them. As DNA, the CDR3 is TGCAGTGCTAAGGGGGGGCAAAGGGCTTTCTTT. It codes for CSAKGGQRAFF.

The chain uses TRBV7-8 and TRBJ2-2, with D possibly matching TRBD1 (5 bases). The germline V and J ends were trimmed by 5 bases and 1 base, with 20 bases remaining between them. The germline CDR1 and CDR2 sequences are SGHVS and FQNEAQ. The CDR3 length is 18 residues. This chain's CDR3 is CASSPRPPDSENTGELFF. The CDR3, as DNA: TGTGCCAGCAGCCCACGACCACCTGACAGCGAGAACACCGGGGAGCTGTTTTTT. The complete variable domain, with remaining parts taken from reference TRBV7-8 and TRBJ2-2, reads GAGVSQSPRYKVAKRGQDVALRCDPISGHVSLFWYQQALGQGPEFLTYFQNEAQLDKSGLPSDRFFAERPEGSVSTLKIQRTQQEDSAVYLCASSPRPPDSENTGELFFGEGSRLTVL.

Only a few counts were recorded for this clone. The chain is built from TRBV5-4 and TRBJ2-5; 9 nucleotides line up with TRBD1. Losses at the gene ends were 4 bases for V and 5 bases for J; bases not matched to a gene: 6. Germline values: CDR1 SGHNT, CDR2 YYREEE (reference sequence). The CDR3 sequence is 14 residues long. The CDR3 DNA sequence: TGTGCCAGCAGCGGGGACAGGGTATCTGAGACCCAGTACTTC. It specifies CASSGDRVSETQYF.

This sequence joins TRBV6-1 and TRBJ1-4; no clear D gene. The germline gives CDR1 MNHNS, CDR2 SASEGT. The germline V and J ends were trimmed by 4 bases and 7 bases, with 10 bases remaining between them. CDR3 length: 13 amino acids. The CDR3 here is CASSAREGEKLFF. CDR3 nucleotide sequence: TGTGCCAGCAGTGCTAGGGAGGGTGAAAAACTGTTTTTT.

This clone has more than one count but fewer than ten. The chain has TRBV10-3 and TRBJ2-7, with no clear D. The V end lost 0 bases, the J end lost 0 bases, and 9 bases lay between the germline ends. The CDR3 length is 15 residues. CDR1 and CDR2 (germline): ENHRY, SYGVKD. CDR3 region: CAISESPDISYEQYF. The DNA of the CDR3 is TGTGCCATCAGTGAGTCGCCTGACATCTCCTACGAGCAGTACTTC.

This rearrangement joins TRBV19 to TRBJ1-6; possibly TRBD1 for D (5 bases). CDR1 and CDR2 from the germline V gene are LNHDA and SQIVND (reference sequence). CDR3 length: 13 residues. The V and J ends lost 5 bases and 8 bases respectively, with 10 bases between them. CDR3 region: CASSFLGDSPLHF. As DNA, the CDR3 is TGTGCCAGTAGTTTTTTAGGGGATTCACCCCTCCACTTT.

The V call is TRBV9, the J call TRBJ2-2, with 9 bases lining up with TRBD2. In germline, CDR1 is SGDLS, CDR2 YYNGEE. V trimming: 2 bases; J trimming: 3 bases; junction bases outside the gene matches: 8. The length of the CDR3 is 17 residues. The CDR3 sequence: CASSVSYGGGDTGELFF. CDR3 in DNA: TGTGCCAGCAGCGTTAGCTACGGCGGGGGGGACACCGGGGAGCTGTTTTTT.

This clone was seen a handful of times. The gene calls are TRBV28 and TRBJ1-5, with D possibly matching TRBD1 (5 bases). Per germline, CDR1 MDHEN and CDR2 SYDVKM. V lost 4 bases and J lost 2, with 12 bases in between. The length of the CDR3 is 15 residues. The CDR3 region has the DNA TGTGCCAGCAGTTCGGGGGGGGTGGGCAATCAGCCCCAGCATTTT. Translated, it gives CASSSGGVGNQPQHF.

Here the CDR3 DNA reads TGTGCCAGCAGCCTGGGGACAGGGTGGGTCGGGGAGCTGTTTTTT. Its protein product is CASSLGTGWVGELFF. The chain combines TRBV11-2 with TRBJ2-2, with TRBD1 matching over 9 bases. The CDR3 has 15 residues. Germline CDR1 SGHAT, CDR2 FQNNGV. The ends lost 5 bases at V and 7 bases at J; junction bases unmatched: 8.

The chain is built from TRBV11-3 and TRBJ2-1; 13 bases are a match to TRBD2. Germline lookup yields CDR1 SGHNT and CDR2 YENEEA. The CDR3 totals 15 residues. Trimming cost V 6 bases and J 6 bases; bases outside gene matches: 5. Here the CDR3 DNA reads TGTGCCAGCAGTCCCCGGACTAGCGGGGGCAATGAGCAGTTCTTC. Its translation is CASSPRTSGGNEQFF.

V gene TRBV7-8 combines with J gene TRBJ1-6, with D perhaps matching TRBD1 (5 bases). The CDR3 totals 16 residues. The germline V gene encodes CDR1 SGHVS and CDR2 FQNEAQ. V lost 1 base and J 1 base, leaving 8 bases between the germline ends. CDR3 nucleotide sequence: TGTGCCAGCAGCTTAGGGAGGGGTTCCTATAATTCACCCCTCCACTTT. It encodes CASSLGRGSYNSPLHF.

The chain joins TRBV30 to TRBJ1-5; D unresolved. From germline, CDR1 is GTSNPN and CDR2 SVGIG (reference sequence). Trimming stripped 0 bases from V and 9 bases from J, with 9 bases between. The CDR3 spans 12 residues. DNA of the CDR3: TGTGCCTGGAGTGTACCGGGTACGCCCCAGCATTTT. Protein sequence: CAWSVPGTPQHF.

The chain carries TRBV28 and TRBJ1-2; unclear D gene. The germline V and J ends were trimmed by 7 bases and 6 bases, with 18 bases remaining between them. The CDR3 spans 14 residues. CDR1 is MDHEN and CDR2 is SYDVKM in the germline V gene. The CDR3 DNA reads as TGTGCCAGCAACTCCCCACCCCGGTTGCATGGCTACACCTTC. Translation gives CASNSPPRLHGYTF.

The genes are TRBV12-5 and TRBJ2-1; no reliable D call. The CDR3 has 12 residues. V was shortened by 1 base and J by 9 bases, with 7 bases between the two germline ends. CDR1 is LGHNT, CDR2 FRNRAP, per germline. The CDR3 here is CASGLDATEQFF. The CDR3 coding sequence is TGTGCTAGTGGTTTGGACGCTACTGAGCAGTTCTTC.

The chain joins TRBV9 to TRBJ2-1; 8 positions agree with TRBD2. The CDR3 extends over 14 amino acids. Germline V CDR1 and CDR2: SGDLS, YYNGEE. The ends lost 4 bases at V and 7 bases at J; junction bases unmatched: 7. CDR3 sequence reads: CASSPGGLGNEQFF. CDR3 DNA: TGTGCCAGCAGCCCGGGGGGGCTGGGAAATGAGCAGTTCTTC. The full variable domain, completed using reference TRBV9 and TRBJ2-1, is DSGVTQTPKHLITATGQRVTLRCSPRSGDLSVYWYQQSLDQGLQFLIQYYNGEERAKGNILERFSAQQFPDLHSELNLSSLELGDSALYFCASSPGGLGNEQFFGPGTRLTVL.

This chain links TRBV5-4 with TRBJ2-1, with 12 bases aligning to TRBD2. V lost 4 bases, J lost 8 bases, and 10 bases stayed unmatched. The CDR3 contains 16 residues. CDR1 and CDR2 (germline): SGHNT, YYREEE (reference sequence). The CDR3, as DNA: TGTGCCAGCAGCACACTAGCGGGGGGCAGGAATTATGAGCAGTTCTTC. Translated, it gives CASSTLAGGRNYEQFF.

The rearrangement uses TRBV5-1 and TRBJ2-5; weak D call: TRBD1 (5 bases). In germline, CDR1 is SGHRS, CDR2 YFSETQ. The V and J ends lost 4 bases and 4 bases respectively, with 17 bases between them. This CDR3 has 15 residues. The CDR3 DNA reads as TGCGCCAGCAGCCCAGGTCGGGCTCAGGGAGAGACCCAGTACTTC. Translation gives CASSPGRAQGETQYF.

The chain couples TRBV5-1 to TRBJ2-5; 9 bases are shared with TRBD1. Gene TRBJ2-7 matches the end of the DNA better, so the J call may be wrong. Germline CDR1 reads SGHRS; CDR2 reads YFSETQ. CDR3 length: 15 residues. CDR3 bases: TGCGCCAGCAGCTCCCCGGACAGGGGCTCCTACGAGCAGTACTTC. It translates to CASSSPDRGSYEQYF.

This chain connects TRBV30 to TRBJ1-4; a weak D match, TRBD1 (5 bases). Germline V gene data show CDR1 as GTSNPN and CDR2 as SVGIG (reference sequence). V was trimmed by 6 bases and J by 6 bases, leaving 26 bases between them. This CDR3 has 17 residues. The CDR3 region is CACSPGGAQRGDEKLFF. The DNA of the CDR3 is TGTGCCTGCTCCCCCGGGGGAGCACAACGCGGAGATGAAAAACTGTTTTTT.

The chain couples TRBV30 to TRBJ1-5, with TRBD1 as a possible D gene (6 bases). This CDR3 is 12 amino acids long. V gave up 5 bases and J gave up 3 bases, with 8 bases separating them. Germline CDR1 and CDR2: GTSNPN and SVGIG (reference sequence). CDR3 protein: CAWDRLNQPQHF. CDR3 coding DNA: TGTGCCTGGGACAGGCTCAATCAGCCCCAGCATTTT. Supplemented by reference TRBV30 and TRBJ1-5, the full variable domain reads SQTIHQWPATLVQPVGSPLSLECTVEGTSNPNLYWYRQAAGRGLQLLFYSVGIGQISSEVPQNLSASRPQDRQFILSSKKLLLSDSGFYLCAWDRLNQPQHFGDGTRLSIL.